A selection of T cell receptor beta chains follows, all from one sample in a study of T cells expressing NK-cell markers. Reanalyzing the 5' RACE reads, TCRdb keeps one entry per CDR3 protein, without DNA. The table gives some 280,000 distinct CDR3 sequences; the top ten clones make up 0.39% of it. Sequencing was performed on blood T cells: a sorted CD56 or NKG2C T cell subset, CD4+ or CD8+ T cells, or bulk PBMC T cells (not recorded which). Receptor source: a man between 18 and 29 years old in good health. Each CDR3 is given with its conserved first and last residue.

CDR3aa	v_gene	j_gene
CASSNPLVLAGTDEQFF	TRBV19	TRBJ2-1
CSAPLTSGRYNEQFF	TRBV20-1	TRBJ2-1
CASSGQGVTYGYTF	TRBV12-3/TRBV12-4	TRBJ1-2
CASSLERSNQPQHF	TRBV27	TRBJ1-5
CSVEAYKTAPYNEQFF	TRBV29-1	TRBJ2-1
CSVTPGLAGYNEQFF	TRBV29-1	TRBJ2-1
CSARDLGSHYEQYF	TRBV20-1	TRBJ2-7
CASTQRRTSGRAGSGADTQYF	TRBV27	TRBJ2-3
CASSLVVLTGIEGNEQFF	TRBV5-5	TRBJ2-1
CASTVAREGNEQFF	TRBV19	TRBJ2-1